Listed below are T cell receptor beta chains from one sample, sequenced in a study of CXCR3-negative and CXCR3-positive naive CD8 T cells. TCRdb re-called the 5' RACE reads and gives one entry per CDR3 protein, without DNA. This sample carries over 100,000 distinct CDR3 sequences, with nearly 0.5% going to the ten biggest clones. Source material: naive CXCR3- CD8+ T cells from blood. The source of these receptors is a human donor in good health. Some clones in this sample may be carry-over from other donors' samples. Each CDR3 is given with its conserved first and last residue. The order of the fields is V gene, J gene, CDR3 protein.

v_call: TRBV28
j_call: TRBJ1-2
cdr3_aa: CASSLPGRFYGYTF

v_call: TRBV7-8
j_call: TRBJ2-7
cdr3_aa: CASTGGTVTYEQYF

v_call: TRBV27
j_call: TRBJ2-7
cdr3_aa: CASSLSSGGPYEQYF

v_call: TRBV27
j_call: TRBJ1-5
cdr3_aa: CASSLSQQNQPQHF

v_call: TRBV6-6
j_call: TRBJ1-1
cdr3_aa: CASSYTAGYTEAFF

v_call: TRBV6-2/TRBV6-3
j_call: TRBJ2-2
cdr3_aa: CASEREGLIGELFF

v_call: TRBV28
j_call: TRBJ2-7
cdr3_aa: CASNPAPLLAGRHEQYF

v_call: TRBV7-8
j_call: TRBJ2-7
cdr3_aa: CASSPSRSEQYF

v_call: TRBV29-1
j_call: TRBJ2-5
cdr3_aa: CSVEGAGMETQYF

v_call: TRBV20-1
j_call: TRBJ2-1
cdr3_aa: CSARDKRKPYNEQFF

v_call: TRBV7-8
j_call: TRBJ2-2
cdr3_aa: CASSQGQGGRDTGELFF

v_call: TRBV6-6
j_call: TRBJ2-1
cdr3_aa: CASRGQANEQFF

v_call: TRBV23-1
j_call: TRBJ2-2
cdr3_aa: CASSQCHRHQRSNTGELFF

v_call: TRBV7-9
j_call: TRBJ2-7
cdr3_aa: CASSSKTGTHTYEQYF

v_call: TRBV7-9
j_call: TRBJ2-3
cdr3_aa: CASSLLAHSTDTQYF

v_call: TRBV29-1
j_call: TRBJ2-1
cdr3_aa: CSVRDGTPKEQFF

v_call: TRBV7-8
j_call: TRBJ2-1
cdr3_aa: CASSSNGDRVYNEQFF

v_call: TRBV9
j_call: TRBJ2-1
cdr3_aa: CASSVLTGGFNEQLF

v_call: TRBV10-2
j_call: TRBJ2-5
cdr3_aa: CASTRGLEETQYF

v_call: TRBV12-3/TRBV12-4
j_call: TRBJ2-2
cdr3_aa: CASSLSGEVNTGELFF

v_call: TRBV7-2
j_call: TRBJ2-1
cdr3_aa: CASSRGPGLAYNEQFF

v_call: TRBV13
j_call: TRBJ2-5
cdr3_aa: CASSFSVAVQETQYF

v_call: TRBV7-9
j_call: TRBJ2-1
cdr3_aa: CASSLIATAYNEQFF

v_call: TRBV20-1
j_call: TRBJ2-5
cdr3_aa: CSAETPETQYF

v_call: TRBV20-1
j_call: TRBJ2-7
cdr3_aa: CSAPAPYEQYF

v_call: TRBV5-1
j_call: TRBJ2-3
cdr3_aa: CASSLELGEADTQYF

v_call: TRBV12-2
j_call: TRBJ2-1
cdr3_aa: CASRPGGVAGAIYNEQFF

v_call: TRBV7-6
j_call: TRBJ2-1
cdr3_aa: CASSLLQGGYNEQFF

v_call: TRBV28
j_call: TRBJ2-5
cdr3_aa: CASSLRLAVLQETQYF